These 24 T cell receptor beta chains originate from one sample sequenced in a study of blood T cell repertoires in COVID-19. Profiled with immunoSEQ multiplex PCR; TCRdb holds only in-frame clones, not every one. The data contain about 51,000 clones, approximately 88% of them singletons. The sample taken for sequencing was peripheral blood. All receptors come from a man aged 45 to 65 with active COVID-19.

The J gene is TRBJ1-1, the V gene TRBV18; 11 bases match TRBD1. The CDR3 runs to 20 residues. Looked up from germline, CDR1 is KGHSH and CDR2 is LQKENI. V gave up 2 bases and J gave up 5 bases; unmatched junction bases: 19. CDR3 coding DNA: TGTGCCAGCTCACCATCGAGATCTCGCGGACAGGGGGCGATAGGAACTGAAGCTTTCTTT. It codes for CASSPSRSRGQGAIGTEAFF.

This chain links TRBV7-3 with TRBJ2-1, with a tentative D call TRBD1 (6 bases). Germline V gene sequence: CDR1 SGHTA, CDR2 FQGTGA. V was pared by 5 bases and J by 0 bases, with 20 bases between. CDR3 length: 18 residues. As DNA, the CDR3 is TGTGCCAGCAGCGCACCAAATAGGGGGTTGAGCTCCTACAATGAGCAGTTCTTC. It encodes CASSAPNRGLSSYNEQFF.

The CDR3 bases are TGTGCCAGCAGAGGCGGACTCCCCGGGGAGCTGTTTTTT. Its translation: CASRGGLPGELFF. The chain recombines TRBV6-5 with TRBJ2-2, with a tentative D call TRBD2 (5 bases). Trimming removed 6 bases at V and 6 bases at J, with 11 bases between. The CDR3 has 13 residues. The germline gives CDR1 MNHEY, CDR2 SVGAGI.

The CDR3 region has the DNA TGTGCCAGCAGCAATGGAAATCTGGGGGGGGAAACTGAAGCTTTCTTT. Amino acid sequence: CASSNGNLGGETEAFF. This rearrangement joins TRBV21-1 to TRBJ1-1. TRBV21-1 is a pseudogene locus. There are 16 residues in the CDR3.

The chain is built from TRBV19 and TRBJ2-5; the D gene is possibly TRBD2 (5 bases). CDR1 is LNHDA and CDR2 is SQIVND in the germline V gene (reference sequence). This CDR3 contains 13 residues. Trimming left V 6 bases short and J 5 bases short, with 13 bases between. DNA for the CDR3: TGTGCCAGTAGCCTAGGCGGGCGTGAGACCCAGTACTTC. Residues: CASSLGGRETQYF.

This rearrangement joins TRBV18 to TRBJ1-2; the match to TRBD1 covers 7 bases. Trimming cost V 4 bases and J 1 base; bases outside gene matches: 6. Germline V gene lookup returns CDR1 KGHSH and CDR2 LQKENI. This CDR3 contains 15 residues. CDR3 DNA sequence: TGTGCCAGCTCACAAGAGGGGGCGATTAACTATGGCTACACCTTC. Amino acids: CASSQEGAINYGYTF.

In DNA form, the CDR3 reads TGTGCCAGTACCCAAGTAGCAACTAATGAAAAACTGTTTTTT. Its translation: CASTQVATNEKLFF. The V gene is TRBV19, the J gene TRBJ1-4; D uncertain. The V gene's germline CDR1 is LNHDA and CDR2 SQIVND (reference sequence). V lost 7 bases to trimming and J lost 0 bases, with 9 bases between them. The CDR3 totals 14 residues.

The rearrangement uses TRBV4-2 and TRBJ1-4; 7 bases match TRBD1. From germline, CDR1 is LGHNA and CDR2 YNFKEQ. V lost 3 bases and J lost 7; bases outside the gene matches: 8. CDR3 length equals 15 residues. The CDR3 here is CASSQTTGNGEKLFF. The CDR3 DNA reads as TGTGCCAGCAGCCAGACGACAGGGAACGGTGAAAAACTGTTTTTT.

This CDR3 reads CASSAWDTKGGYTF. The CDR3 region has the DNA TGTGCCAGCAGCGCCTGGGACACTAAAGGTGGCTACACCTTC. V is TRBV9 and J is TRBJ1-2, with D possibly being TRBD1 (6 bases). The CDR3 runs to 14 residues. CDR1 and CDR2 from the germline V gene are SGDLS and YYNGEE. The V end was cut by 3 bases, the J end by 7 bases, with 16 bases between.

Only one count was recorded for this clone. This sequence joins TRBV21-1 and TRBJ2-1; the table assigns TRBD1, which was not confirmed against the DNA. TRBV21-1 is described as a pseudogene. The CDR3 has 17 residues. Here the CDR3 reads CASSKDRGAGGENEQFF. The DNA of the CDR3 is TGTGCCAGCAGCAAAGATCGAGGGGCAGGGGGTGAAAATGAGCAGTTCTTC.

The rearrangement uses TRBV3-1 (or the pseudogene TRBV3-2) and TRBJ2-5; 8 bases agree with TRBD2. The CDR3 contains 15 residues. V was clipped by 1 base and J by 4 bases; unmatched bases: 5. Germline V gene data show CDR1 as LGHDT and CDR2 as YNNKEL (reference sequence). CDR3 region: CASSQVSGSVETQYF. The CDR3 DNA sequence: TGTGCCAGCAGCCAAGTCAGCGGGAGTGTAGAGACCCAGTACTTC.

This clone showed up just once. The rearrangement links TRBV19 to TRBJ1-2; 9 nucleotides line up with TRBD1. The germline gives CDR1 LNHDA, CDR2 SQIVND (reference sequence). V was pared by 5 bases and J by 7 bases, with 5 bases of the junction left unmatched. CDR3 length: 13 residues. CDR3 coding DNA: TGTGCCAGTAGTGAAACAGGGGGCTTTGGCTACACCTTC. Protein product: CASSETGGFGYTF.

The chain couples TRBV6-5 to TRBJ2-1; 8 nucleotides line up with TRBD2. CDR3 length: 14 amino acids. The germline gives CDR1 MNHEY, CDR2 SVGAGI. The V segment lost 6 bases and the J segment 10 bases; nucleotides outside the gene matches: 11. CDR3 sequence reads: CASRVSAGVGEQFF. The CDR3 nucleotides read TGTGCCAGCAGGGTCTCAGCGGGAGTTGGGGAGCAGTTCTTC.

This clone was detected a few times. This chain links TRBV6-1 with TRBJ1-5; tentative D call: TRBD1 (5 bases). The V and J ends lost 3 bases and 6 bases respectively, with 9 bases between them. The CDR3 contains 13 residues. The germline V gene encodes CDR1 MNHNS and CDR2 SASEGT. This CDR3 is CASSDRRGQPQHF. Written as DNA, the CDR3 is TGTGCCAGCAGTGACAGGAGGGGTCAGCCCCAGCATTTT.

The chain couples TRBV3-1 (or the pseudogene TRBV3-2) to TRBJ1-3, with D tentatively TRBD1 (5 bases). Trimming cost V 3 bases and J 4 bases, with 16 bases left between them. CDR1 is LGHDT and CDR2 is YNNKEL in the germline V gene (reference sequence). The CDR3 runs to 16 residues. The CDR3 coding sequence is TGTGCCAGCAGCCAGGGGCTAGCGGGTTCCGGAAACACCATATATTTT. Its protein is CASSQGLAGSGNTIYF.

The rearrangement uses TRBV4-3 and TRBJ2-7; tentative D call: TRBD2 (5 bases). Trimming took off 0 bases at V and 4 bases at J, with 13 bases between the two ends. Germline V lookup: CDR1 LGHNA, CDR2 YSLEER. The CDR3 loop spans 15 amino acids. CDR3 DNA: TGCGCCAGCAGCCAAGATACCATCCGGAGGTACGAGCAGTACTTC. Amino acids: CASSQDTIRRYEQYF.

This rearrangement joins TRBV3-1 (or the pseudogene TRBV3-2) to TRBJ1-4; the D gene is possibly TRBD1 (5 bases). The CDR3 totals 15 residues. The V end was cut by 6 bases, the J end by 8 bases, with 19 bases between. The germline V gene encodes CDR1 LGHDT and CDR2 YNNKEL (reference sequence). The CDR3 DNA is TGTGCCAGCAGTCCGACAGCTCAGGCAAGCGAAAAACTGTTTTTT. This gives the protein CASSPTAQASEKLFF.

The chain couples TRBV6-2 or TRBV6-3 to TRBJ2-1, with TRBD2 identical over 9 bases. From germline, CDR1 is MNHEY and CDR2 SVGEGT. The CDR3 sequence is 16 residues long. V was pared by 2 bases and J by 9 bases, with 11 bases of the junction left unmatched. Here the CDR3 DNA reads TGTGCCAGCAGTTACCCCTCTAGCGGGGTCCGTAGTGAGCAGTTCTTC. The encoded protein is CASSYPSSGVRSEQFF.

This clone appeared a single time. This sequence joins TRBV19 and TRBJ1-5; D is perhaps TRBD1 (6 bases). V dropped 6 bases and J dropped 2 bases, with 20 bases sitting between them. The CDR3 is made up of 17 amino acids. The V gene's germline CDR1 is LNHDA and CDR2 SQIVND (reference sequence). CDR3 sequence (DNA): TGTGCCAGTAGAGCCCGCCAATCGAACAGGGGCAATCAGCCCCAGCATTTT. Protein product: CASRARQSNRGNQPQHF.

This clone was recorded once. This rearrangement joins TRBV6-4 to TRBJ2-5; possible D gene TRBD2, 5 bases. The germline V gene has CDR1 MRHNA and CDR2 SNTAGT. The ends were cut back, 6 bases at V and 7 bases at J, with 21 bases in the middle. The CDR3 length is 15 residues. CDR3 sequence (DNA): TGTGCCAGCAGAGCCCTAGCTGTCCAGATTTGGACCCAGTACTTC. Its protein product is CASRALAVQIWTQYF.

The chain links TRBV9 to TRBJ2-1; 9 bases line up with TRBD2. Germline V gene lookup returns CDR1 SGDLS and CDR2 YYNGEE. The CDR3 runs to 16 residues. Unmatched junction bases numbered 13, after V lost 3 bases and J lost 9 bases. CDR3 amino acids: CASSAPGAGGRGEQFF. In DNA form, the CDR3 reads TGTGCCAGCAGCGCCCCTGGAGCGGGGGGCAGGGGTGAGCAGTTCTTC.

The chain combines TRBV9 with TRBJ2-6; D gene unclear. Germline values: CDR1 SGDLS, CDR2 YYNGEE. The CDR3 extends over 16 amino acids. V dropped 0 bases and J dropped 0 bases, with 7 bases sitting between them. The CDR3 DNA is TGTGCCAGCAGCGTAGGGGCGACCTCTGGGGCCAACGTCCTGACTTTC. Encoded protein: CASSVGATSGANVLTF.

The chain combines TRBV9 with TRBJ2-1, with D possibly TRBD1 on 5 matching bases. V lost 4 bases and J 10 bases, leaving 9 bases between the germline ends. Germline-derived CDR1 and CDR2 are SGDLS and YYNGEE. The CDR3 loop spans 11 amino acids. CDR3 region: CASSKGWEQFF. In DNA, the CDR3 is TGTGCCAGCAGCAAGGGGTGGGAGCAGTTCTTC.

The chain carries TRBV5-1 and TRBJ2-7; 13 bases fit TRBD2. Unmatched junction bases numbered 10, after V lost 1 base and J lost 6 bases. Looked up from germline, CDR1 is SGHRS and CDR2 is YFSETQ. The CDR3 contains 17 residues. Here the CDR3 DNA reads TGCGCCAGCAGCTTGCCCCGACTAGCGGGAGGAGGGTTCGAGCAGTACGTC. It translates to CASSLPRLAGGGFEQYV.